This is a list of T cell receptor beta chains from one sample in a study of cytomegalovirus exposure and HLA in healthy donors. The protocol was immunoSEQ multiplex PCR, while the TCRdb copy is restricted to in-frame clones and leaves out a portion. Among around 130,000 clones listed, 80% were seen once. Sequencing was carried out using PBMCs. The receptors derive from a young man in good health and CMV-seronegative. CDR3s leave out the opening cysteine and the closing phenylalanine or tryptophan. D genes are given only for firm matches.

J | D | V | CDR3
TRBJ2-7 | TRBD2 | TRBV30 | AWSSGVSYEQY
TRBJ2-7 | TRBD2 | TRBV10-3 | AIRELAGDYKY
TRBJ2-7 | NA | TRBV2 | ASSEGSGPYEQY
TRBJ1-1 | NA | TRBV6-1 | ASSELADGRKGNTEAF
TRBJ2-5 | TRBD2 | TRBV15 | ATSRGETTGRWETQY
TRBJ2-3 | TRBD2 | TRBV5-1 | ASIRREGDTQY
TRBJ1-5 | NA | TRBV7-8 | ASSLASGNQPQH
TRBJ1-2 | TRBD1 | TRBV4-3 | ASSETGGRGYGYT
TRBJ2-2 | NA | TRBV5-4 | ASSLGGVSGELF
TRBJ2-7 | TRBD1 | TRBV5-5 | ASSFTGEEQY
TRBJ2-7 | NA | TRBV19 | ASRWPPGVADLPHYEQY
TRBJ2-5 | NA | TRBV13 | ASSGGRETQY
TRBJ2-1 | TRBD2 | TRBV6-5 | ASRTGGGNYNEQF
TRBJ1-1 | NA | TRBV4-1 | AGSPTGGREAF
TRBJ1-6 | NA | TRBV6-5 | ASSYSGTNNSPLH
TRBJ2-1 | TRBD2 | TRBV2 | ASSEAGLNNEQF
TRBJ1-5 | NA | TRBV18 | ASSPGQGFQPQH
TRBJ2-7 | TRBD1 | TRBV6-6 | ASSDPGQGGDEQY
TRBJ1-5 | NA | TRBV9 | ASSVGGSNQPQH
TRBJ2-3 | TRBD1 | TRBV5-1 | ASSLAWAGGADTQY
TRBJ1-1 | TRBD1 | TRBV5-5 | ASSFGQGRNTEAF
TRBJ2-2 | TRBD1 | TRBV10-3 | AISEGQGDTGELF
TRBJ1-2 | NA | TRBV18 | ASSPPPGNYGYT
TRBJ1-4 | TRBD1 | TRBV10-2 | ASSESTRGQKLF
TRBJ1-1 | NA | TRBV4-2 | ASSSHGEAF
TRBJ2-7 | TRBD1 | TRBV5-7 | ASSLYAQGAYEQY
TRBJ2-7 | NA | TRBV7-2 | ASSLVYNSYEQY
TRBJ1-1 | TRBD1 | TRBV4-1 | ASSQDGRGLTEAF
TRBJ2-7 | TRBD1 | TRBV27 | ASSLSGTGAYEQY
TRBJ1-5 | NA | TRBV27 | ASSVGQKNQPQH
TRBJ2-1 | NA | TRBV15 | ATSRGRTTEQF